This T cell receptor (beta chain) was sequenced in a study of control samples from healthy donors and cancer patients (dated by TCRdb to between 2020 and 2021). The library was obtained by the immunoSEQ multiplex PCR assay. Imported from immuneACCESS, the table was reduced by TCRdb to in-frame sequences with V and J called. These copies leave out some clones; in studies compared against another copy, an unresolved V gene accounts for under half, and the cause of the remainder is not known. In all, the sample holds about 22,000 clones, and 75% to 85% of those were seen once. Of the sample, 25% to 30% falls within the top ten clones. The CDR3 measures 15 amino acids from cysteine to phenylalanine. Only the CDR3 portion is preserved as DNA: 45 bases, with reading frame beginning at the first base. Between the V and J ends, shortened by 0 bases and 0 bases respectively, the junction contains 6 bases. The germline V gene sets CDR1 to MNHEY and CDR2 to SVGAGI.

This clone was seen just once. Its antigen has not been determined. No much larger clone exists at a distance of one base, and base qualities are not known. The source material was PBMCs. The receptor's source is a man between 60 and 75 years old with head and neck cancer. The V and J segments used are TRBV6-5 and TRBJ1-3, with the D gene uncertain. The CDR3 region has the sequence CASSYSIASGNTIYF. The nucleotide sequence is TGTGCCAGCAGTTACTCCATCGCCTCTGGAAACACCATATATTTT.